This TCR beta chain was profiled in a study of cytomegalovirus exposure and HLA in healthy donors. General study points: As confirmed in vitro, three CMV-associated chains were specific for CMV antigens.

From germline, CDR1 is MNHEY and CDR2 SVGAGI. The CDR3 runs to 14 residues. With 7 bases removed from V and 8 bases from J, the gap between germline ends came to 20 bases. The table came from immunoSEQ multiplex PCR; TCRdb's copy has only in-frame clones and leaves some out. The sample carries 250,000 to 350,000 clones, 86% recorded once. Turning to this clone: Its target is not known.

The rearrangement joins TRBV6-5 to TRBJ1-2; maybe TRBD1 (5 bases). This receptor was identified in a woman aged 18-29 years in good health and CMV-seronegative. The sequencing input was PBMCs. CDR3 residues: CASIQHGGVGGYTF. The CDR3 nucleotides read TGTGCCAGCATCCAACACGGGGGGGTAGGCGGCTACACCTTC.